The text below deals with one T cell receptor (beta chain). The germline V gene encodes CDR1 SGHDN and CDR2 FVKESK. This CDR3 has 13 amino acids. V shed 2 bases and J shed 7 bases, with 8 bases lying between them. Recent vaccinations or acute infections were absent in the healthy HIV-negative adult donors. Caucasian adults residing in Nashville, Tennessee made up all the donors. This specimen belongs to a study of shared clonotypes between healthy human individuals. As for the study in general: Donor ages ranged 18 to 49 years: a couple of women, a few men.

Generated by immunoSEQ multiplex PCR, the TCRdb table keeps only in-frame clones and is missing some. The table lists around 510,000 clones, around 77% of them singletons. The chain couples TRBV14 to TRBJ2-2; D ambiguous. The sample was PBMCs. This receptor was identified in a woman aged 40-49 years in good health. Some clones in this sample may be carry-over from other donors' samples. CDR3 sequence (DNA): TGTGCCAGCAGCCAACTGGCACTCGGGGAGCTGTTTTTT. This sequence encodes CASSQLALGELFF.